This TCR beta chain stems from a study of HIV-infected patients and healthy controls. MiXCR, run by TCRdb on the 5' RACE reads, gives a single entry per CDR3 protein. This table has 50,000 to 80,000 distinct CDR3 sequences, roughly 21% appearing once. There are many counts of this clonotype. The germline gives CDR1 SGHVS, CDR2 FQNEAQ. Trimming pared 5 bases from V and 0 bases from J, leaving 5 bases between. This CDR3 comprises 12 residues. Sample: CD4+ T cells from blood. This receptor was obtained from a human donor in good health. This rearrangement joins TRBV7-8 to TRBJ2-7; perhaps TRBD2 as D (5 bases). CDR3 DNA: TGTGCCAGCAGCGACTACTCCTACGAGCAGTACTTC. It is translated as CASSDYSYEQYF.